Reported below is one T cell receptor (beta chain). What it binds is not known. The data are from a study of shared clonotypes between healthy human individuals. The study's findings and limits: Richness estimates generally favored naive over memory subsets.

CD45RA+ naive and CD45RA-negative memory subsets were separated from CD4+ cells. Sequencing used immunoSEQ multiplex PCR; TCRdb keeps in-frame clones, though not all of them. The sample yields 950,000 to 1,100,000 clones, 60% to 80% seen once. This TCR derives from a man between 18 and 35 years old in good health. The sequenced sample consisted of memory CD4+ T cells sorted from blood. Subset in this sample: CD45RA-negative fraction.

CDR3 nucleotides: TGTGCCAGCAGCTTGGGGTCAGGGGGAGCGCGAGTGTACACCGGGGAGCTGTTTTTT. It yields the protein CASSLGSGGARVYTGELFF. The V call is TRBV5-6, the J call TRBJ2-2, with 7 bases fitting TRBD1. The germline V gene encodes CDR1 SGHDT and CDR2 YYEEEE. V was clipped by 0 bases and J by 3 bases; unmatched bases: 14. The CDR3 has 19 residues.